This T cell receptor beta chain was retrieved from a study of T cells expressing NK-cell markers. CDR3 size: 15 residues. Germline-derived CDR1 and CDR2 are SGHAT and FQDESV (reference sequence). TCRdb re-called the 5' RACE reads and shows each CDR3 protein once, DNA omitted. Its table lists some 140,000 distinct CDR3 sequences. This TCR was sampled from a woman aged 50 to 60 in good health. The chain combines TRBV11-1 with TRBJ2-2; with no DNA, the TCRdb D assignment of TRBD1 cannot be verified. The specimen was blood T cells: a sorted CD56 or NKG2C T cell subset, CD4+ or CD8+ T cells, or bulk PBMC T cells (not recorded which). The CDR3: CASSFDRGNTGELFF.